A single T cell receptor (beta chain) is shown here with its context. Trimming removed 6 bases from V and 4 bases from J, with 7 bases in between. The germline CDR1 and CDR2 sequences are SGHDN and FVKESK. The CDR3 runs 12 residues. The data originate from a study of blood T cell repertoires in COVID-19. TCRdb's copy holds only in-frame clones and misses some; the assay was immunoSEQ multiplex PCR. The sample carries 90,000 to 150,000 clones, approximately 90% recorded once. The TCR sequence derives from a human donor with acute or convalescent COVID-19. The donor label of this sample is uncertain. The specimen sequenced was peripheral blood. The rearrangement links TRBV14 to TRBJ2-1; perhaps TRBD1 as D (5 bases). CDR3 amino acids: CASRDTYNEQFF. CDR3 in DNA: TGTGCCAGCAGGGACACATACAATGAGCAGTTCTTC.